The present T cell receptor (beta chain) was sequenced within a study of blood T cell repertoires in COVID-19. About the study: Samples representing acute and convalescent COVID-19 were sourced from the United States, Italy and Spain. T cells, B-cell-depleted T cells, or PBMCs provided the cDNA or gDNA that served as material.

V lost 5 bases and J lost 4; bases outside the gene matches: 15. CDR1 SGHTA and CDR2 FQGTGA come from the germline V gene. The CDR3 spans 17 residues. In the original workflow: Reference gene primer amplification in the assay estimated nucleated cell counts. The table came from immunoSEQ multiplex PCR; TCRdb's copy has only in-frame clones and leaves some out. V and J calls and clone size come straight from that table; D and trimming were deduced from the DNA. This sample carries fewer than 95,000 clones, around 88% of them seen once, and the ten largest clones take roughly 5%. Sequenced sample: peripheral blood. This chain connects TRBV7-3 to TRBJ2-3; 7 bases fit TRBD2. The origin of this receptor is an elderly woman with acute or convalescent COVID-19. The CDR3 loop is CASSARGGLTPADTQYF. Here the CDR3 DNA reads TGTGCCAGCAGCGCGCGCGGGGGACTGACCCCGGCAGATACGCAGTATTTT.